Presented here are 15 T cell receptor beta chains from one specimen sequenced in a study of CD8+CD57+ T cells in acquired aplastic anemia. Profiling of TCR beta VDJ combinations and CDR3 sequences used genomic DNA as template. TCRdb processed the reads anew with MiXCR; each CDR3 protein has one entry. The repertoire consists of some 42,000 distinct CDR3 sequences, with about 70% occurring once and the leading ten covering about a quarter. Sequenced sample: sorted CD4+, CD8+, or CD8+CD57+ T cells (not recorded which) from PBMCs. Source of these receptors: a human donor in good health, serving as a control.

This clonotype was counted only a few times. CDR3 loop: CASSVDNYGYTF. CDR3 in DNA: TGTGCCAGCAGCGTAGATAACTATGGCTACACCTTC. The chain links TRBV9 to TRBJ1-2; no clear D gene. Germline loops: CDR1 SGDLS, CDR2 YYNGEE. V dropped 0 bases and J dropped 1 base, with 1 base sitting between them. The CDR3 length is 12 residues.

The rearrangement joins TRBV2 to TRBJ1-6; possible D gene TRBD1, 5 bases. The CDR3 runs to 13 residues. Trimming shortened V by 7 bases and J by 8 bases, and 12 bases separated the two germline ends. CDR1 is SNHLY, CDR2 FYNNEI, per germline. The DNA for the CDR3 is TGTGCCAGCATCAGGGAAGTGGATTCACCCCTCCACTTT. Protein sequence: CASIREVDSPLHF.

This clonotype was detected only a few times. The gene calls are TRBV20-1 and TRBJ2-3; D is possibly TRBD1 (7 bases). CDR1 is DFQATT, CDR2 SNEGSKA, per germline (reference sequence). This CDR3 spans 14 amino acids. Between the trimmed V and J ends, which lost 5 bases and 3 bases, there was a span of 15 bases. CDR3 DNA sequence: TGCAGTGCTGAAAGGACAGGAGGGACAGATACGCAGTATTTT. Its translation is CSAERTGGTDTQYF.

Relative to its sample, this clonotype is medium-sized. An end of the junction does not agree with germline; a read error may underlie this. The chain's CDR3 is CASSFGTGGAETQYF. In DNA form, the CDR3 reads TGTGCTAGCAGCTTCGGGACAGGGGGAGCGGAGACCCAGTACTTC. This rearrangement joins TRBV7-7 to TRBJ2-5; TRBD1 agrees at 11 bases. Looked up from germline, CDR1 is SSHAT and CDR2 is FNYEAQ (reference sequence). The length of the CDR3 is 15 residues.

To note about this clonotype: This CDR3 is missing its conserved last phenylalanine or tryptophan, likely due to a read error. The chain employs TRBV19 and TRBJ1-1, with D perhaps TRBD1 (6 bases). V lost 3 bases and J lost 5, with 16 bases in between. The CDR3 consists of 15 residues. Germline V lookup: CDR1 LNHDA, CDR2 SQIVND (reference sequence). The CDR3 protein is CASSIGLTGNTEAFL. Here the CDR3 DNA reads TGTGCCAGTAGTATCGGCCTCACAGGGAATACTGAAGCTTTCCTT.

This chain connects TRBV29-1 to TRBJ1-1, with unresolved D. The CDR3 consists of 11 residues. In germline, CDR1 is SQVTM, CDR2 ANQGSEA. V shed 3 bases and J shed 1 base, with 3 bases lying between them. The CDR3 DNA reads TGCAGCGTTGAGAAGAACACTGAAGCTTTCTTT. This sequence encodes CSVEKNTEAFF.

This clonotype has a single count. V usage is TRBV12-3 or TRBV12-4 and J usage is TRBJ2-1, with TRBD2 matching 10 bases. Losses at the gene ends were 5 bases for V and 4 bases for J; bases not matched to a gene: 8. The CDR3 totals 16 residues. As DNA, the CDR3 is TGTGCCAGCAGTCCGGGAAGGACTAGCGGATACAATGAGCAGTTCTTC. Encoded protein: CASSPGRTSGYNEQFF.

The rearrangement joins TRBV25-1 to TRBJ2-5, with TRBD2 matching over 9 bases. Germline CDR1 is MGHDK and CDR2 is SYGVNS. V gave up 0 bases and J gave up 1 base; unmatched junction bases: 15. The CDR3 loop spans 20 amino acids. The CDR3 sequence: CASSEYGSASSGETQETQYF. As DNA, the CDR3 is TGTGCCAGCAGTGAATATGGGTCCGCCTCTAGCGGGGAAACCCAAGAGACCCAGTACTTC.

There are many counts of this clonotype. This chain joins TRBV9 and TRBJ2-3; D may be TRBD1 or TRBD2 (6 bases each). V was trimmed by 2 bases and J by 2 bases, leaving 15 bases between them. CDR3 length equals 16 residues. CDR1 and CDR2 from the germline V gene are SGDLS and YYNGEE. The CDR3 protein is CASSVGGSGVTDTQYF. For the CDR3, the DNA is TGTGCCAGCAGCGTCGGGGGCTCCGGGGTCACAGATACGCAGTATTTT. The whole variable domain, remainder taken from reference TRBV9 and TRBJ2-3, is DSGVTQTPKHLITATGQRVTLRCSPRSGDLSVYWYQQSLDQGLQFLIQYYNGEERAKGNILERFSAQQFPDLHSELNLSSLELGDSALYFCASSVGGSGVTDTQYFGPGTRLTVL.

The sample holds many counts of this clonotype. The V gene is TRBV9, the J gene TRBJ1-2, with D possibly being TRBD1 (5 bases). The CDR3 sequence is 15 residues long. CDR1 and CDR2 (germline): SGDLS, YYNGEE. V lost 1 base, J lost 3 bases, and 13 bases lay in between. Here the CDR3 reads CASSVTGQAHYGYTF. In DNA form, the CDR3 reads TGTGCCAGCAGCGTAACAGGTCAGGCCCACTATGGCTACACCTTC.

The V call is TRBV10-1, the J call TRBJ2-1, with 9 bases matching TRBD2. The germline V gene has CDR1 WNHNN and CDR2 SYGVQD (reference sequence). The CDR3 contains 15 residues. The junction had 3 bases not matched to a gene; V was cut back by 3 bases and J by 3 bases. The CDR3 is CASSDSGGDYNEQFF. CDR3 nucleotides: TGCGCCAGCAGTGATAGCGGGGGCGACTACAATGAGCAGTTCTTC.

The V gene is TRBV7-2, the J gene TRBJ2-5; D unclear. Trimming removed 3 bases at V and 1 base at J, with 3 bases between. CDR3 length: 12 amino acids. The germline gives CDR1 SGHTA, CDR2 FQGNSA. CDR3 nucleotides: TGTGCCAGCAGCTTGTTCCAAGAGACCCAGTACTTC. Its protein is CASSLFQETQYF.

J is TRBJ2-5 and V is TRBV20-1; TRBD2 aligns across 13 bases. Germline loops: CDR1 DFQATT, CDR2 SNEGSKA (reference sequence). CDR3 size: 17 residues. V dropped 1 base and J dropped 0; count of bases not matched to a gene: 5. The CDR3 here is CSARAGLAGAHQETQYF. The CDR3 nucleotides are TGCAGTGCTAGAGCTGGACTAGCGGGGGCCCACCAAGAGACCCAGTACTTC.

V and J are TRBV29-1 and TRBJ1-2; D call uncertain. Trimming took 4 bases from V and 8 from J, leaving 8 bases between them. The germline V gene has CDR1 SQVTM and CDR2 ANQGSEA. The CDR3 sequence is 10 residues long. Here the CDR3 reads CSVGMGGYTF. The CDR3 DNA follows: TGCAGCGTTGGAATGGGCGGCTACACCTTC.

This clonotype was detected many times. V and J are TRBV9 and TRBJ2-5; the match to TRBD1 covers 7 bases. This CDR3 comprises 15 residues. J was trimmed by 1 base and V by 3 bases; bases with no gene match: 6. Per the germline V gene, CDR1 is SGDLS and CDR2 is YYNGEE. The CDR3 sequence: CASSAFTGAQETQYF. DNA of the CDR3: TGTGCCAGCAGCGCATTCACAGGGGCCCAAGAGACCCAGTACTTC. The whole variable domain, filled in from reference TRBV9 and TRBJ2-5, reads DSGVTQTPKHLITATGQRVTLRCSPRSGDLSVYWYQQSLDQGLQFLIQYYNGEERAKGNILERFSAQQFPDLHSELNLSSLELGDSALYFCASSAFTGAQETQYFGPGTRLLVL.